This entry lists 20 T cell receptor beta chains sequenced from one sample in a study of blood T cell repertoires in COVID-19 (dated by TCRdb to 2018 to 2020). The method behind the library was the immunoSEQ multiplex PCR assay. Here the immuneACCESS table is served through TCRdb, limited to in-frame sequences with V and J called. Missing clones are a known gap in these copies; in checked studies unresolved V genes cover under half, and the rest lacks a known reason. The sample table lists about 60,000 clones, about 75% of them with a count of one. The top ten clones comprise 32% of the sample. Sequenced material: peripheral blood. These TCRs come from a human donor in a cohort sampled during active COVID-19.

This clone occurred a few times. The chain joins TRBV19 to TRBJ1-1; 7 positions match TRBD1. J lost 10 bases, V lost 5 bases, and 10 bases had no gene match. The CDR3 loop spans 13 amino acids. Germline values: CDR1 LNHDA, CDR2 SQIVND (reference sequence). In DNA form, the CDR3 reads TGTGCCAGTAGTGAGACAAGGGGGCGAGGAGCTTTCTTT. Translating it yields CASSETRGRGAFF.

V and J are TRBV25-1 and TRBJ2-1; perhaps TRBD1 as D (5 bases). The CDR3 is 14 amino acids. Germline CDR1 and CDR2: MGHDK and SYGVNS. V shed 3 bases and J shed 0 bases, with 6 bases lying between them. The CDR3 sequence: CASSETASYNEQFF. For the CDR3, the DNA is TGTGCCAGCAGTGAGACAGCCTCCTACAATGAGCAGTTCTTC. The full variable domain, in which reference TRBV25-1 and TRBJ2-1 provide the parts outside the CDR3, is EADIYQTPRYLVIGTGKKITLECSQTMGHDKMYWYQQDPGMELHLIHYSYGVNSTEKGDLSSESTVSRIRTEHFPLTLESARPSHTSQYLCASSETASYNEQFFGPGTRLTVL.

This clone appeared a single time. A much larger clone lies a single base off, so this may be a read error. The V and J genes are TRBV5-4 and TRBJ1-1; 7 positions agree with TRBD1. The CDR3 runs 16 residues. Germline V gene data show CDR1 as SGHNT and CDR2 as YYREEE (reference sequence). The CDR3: CASSERQGQLNTKAFF. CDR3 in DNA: TGTGCCAGCAGCGAACGACAGGGACAGTTGAACACTAAAGCTTTCTTT. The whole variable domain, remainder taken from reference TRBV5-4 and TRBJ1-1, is ETGVTQSPTHLIKTRGQQVTLRCSSQSGHNTVSWYQQALGQGPQFIFQYYREEENGRGNFPPRFSGLQFPNYSSELNVNALELDDSALYLCASSERQGQLNTKAFFGQGTRLTVV.

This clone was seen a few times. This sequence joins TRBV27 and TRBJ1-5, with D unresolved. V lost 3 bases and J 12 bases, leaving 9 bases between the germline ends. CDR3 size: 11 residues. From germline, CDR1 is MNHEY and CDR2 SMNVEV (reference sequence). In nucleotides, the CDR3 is TGTGCCAGCAGTTTGGGCCAGGTCCAGCATTTT. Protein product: CASSLGQVQHF.

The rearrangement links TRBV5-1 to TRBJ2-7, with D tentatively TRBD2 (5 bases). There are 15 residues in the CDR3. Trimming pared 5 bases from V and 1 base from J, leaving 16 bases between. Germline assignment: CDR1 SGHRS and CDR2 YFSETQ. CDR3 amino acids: CASRALSEPSYEQYF. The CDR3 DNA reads TGCGCCAGCAGAGCGCTTAGCGAGCCTTCCTACGAGCAGTACTTC.

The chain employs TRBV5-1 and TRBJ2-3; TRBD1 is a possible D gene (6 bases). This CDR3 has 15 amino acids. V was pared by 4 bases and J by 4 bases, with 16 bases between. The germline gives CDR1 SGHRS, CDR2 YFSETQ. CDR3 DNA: TGCGCCAGCAGCCAAACTACAGGGAAGGCAGATACGCAGTATTTT. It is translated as CASSQTTGKADTQYF.

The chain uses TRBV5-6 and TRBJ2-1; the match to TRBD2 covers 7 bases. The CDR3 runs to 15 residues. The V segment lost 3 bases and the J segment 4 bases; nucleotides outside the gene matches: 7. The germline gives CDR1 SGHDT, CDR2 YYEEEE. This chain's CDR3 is CASSSAGVGYNEQFF. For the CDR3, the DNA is TGTGCCAGCAGCTCGGCGGGGGTGGGTTACAATGAGCAGTTCTTC.

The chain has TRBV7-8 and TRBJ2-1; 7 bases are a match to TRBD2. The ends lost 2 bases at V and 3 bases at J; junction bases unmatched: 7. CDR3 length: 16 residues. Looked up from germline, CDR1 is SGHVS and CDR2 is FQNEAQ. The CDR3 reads CASSLMMASGYNEQFF. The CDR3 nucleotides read TGTGCCAGCAGCTTAATGATGGCTAGCGGCTACAATGAGCAGTTCTTC.

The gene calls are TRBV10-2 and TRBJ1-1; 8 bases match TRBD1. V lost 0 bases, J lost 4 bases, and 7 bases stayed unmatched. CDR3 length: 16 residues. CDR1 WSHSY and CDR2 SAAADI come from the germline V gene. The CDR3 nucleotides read TGCGCCAGCAGTGAGTCAAGGACAGGGTTGAGCACTGAAGCTTTCTTT. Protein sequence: CASSESRTGLSTEAFF.

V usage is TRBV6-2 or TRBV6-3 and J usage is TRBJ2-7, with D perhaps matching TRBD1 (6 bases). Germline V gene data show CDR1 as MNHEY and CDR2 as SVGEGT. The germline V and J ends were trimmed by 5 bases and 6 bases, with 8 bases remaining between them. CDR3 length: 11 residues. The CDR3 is CASSKGVEQYF. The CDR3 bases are TGTGCCAGCAGTAAGGGGGTCGAGCAGTACTTC.

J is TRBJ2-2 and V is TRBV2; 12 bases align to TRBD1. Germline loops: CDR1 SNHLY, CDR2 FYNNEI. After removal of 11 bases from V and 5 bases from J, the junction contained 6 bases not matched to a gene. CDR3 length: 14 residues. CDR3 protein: CAGRDRGRTGELFF. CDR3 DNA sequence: TGTGCCGGTCGGGACAGGGGGCGGACCGGGGAGCTGTTTTTT.

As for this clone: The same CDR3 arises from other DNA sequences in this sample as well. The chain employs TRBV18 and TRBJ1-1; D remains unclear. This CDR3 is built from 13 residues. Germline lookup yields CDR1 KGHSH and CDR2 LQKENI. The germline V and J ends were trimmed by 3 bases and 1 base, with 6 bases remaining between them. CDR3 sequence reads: CASSPAGNTEAFF. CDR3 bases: TGTGCCAGCTCACCGGCGGGGAACACTGAAGCTTTCTTT. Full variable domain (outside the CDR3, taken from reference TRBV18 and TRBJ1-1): NAGVMQNPRHLVRRRGQEARLRCSPMKGHSHVYWYRQLPEEGLKFMVYLQKENIIDESGMPKERFSAEFPKEGPSILRIQQVVRGDSAAYFCASSPAGNTEAFFGQGTRLTVV.

The CDR3 loop is CASRRGGLAVYNEQFF. DNA for the CDR3: TGTGCCAGCAGGCGAGGGGGACTAGCGGTTTACAATGAGCAGTTCTTC. This chain links TRBV11-2 with TRBJ2-1; 11 nucleotides align to TRBD2. CDR3 length: 16 residues. The germline V gene encodes CDR1 SGHAT and CDR2 FQNNGV. Losses at the gene ends were 6 bases for V and 4 bases for J; bases not matched to a gene: 8.

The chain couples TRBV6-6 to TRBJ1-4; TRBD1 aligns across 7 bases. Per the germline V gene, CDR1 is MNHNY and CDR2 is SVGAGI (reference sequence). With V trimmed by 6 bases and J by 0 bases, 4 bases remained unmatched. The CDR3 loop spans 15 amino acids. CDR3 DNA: TGTGCCAGCAGACGCGGGACAGCAACTAATGAAAAACTGTTTTTT. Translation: CASRRGTATNEKLFF.

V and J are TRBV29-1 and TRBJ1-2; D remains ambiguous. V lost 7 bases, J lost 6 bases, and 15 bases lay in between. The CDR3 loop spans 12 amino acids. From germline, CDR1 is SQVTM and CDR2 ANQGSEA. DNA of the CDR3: TGCAGCGCCCACCGGAGCGGCGATGGCTACACCTTC. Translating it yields CSAHRSGDGYTF.

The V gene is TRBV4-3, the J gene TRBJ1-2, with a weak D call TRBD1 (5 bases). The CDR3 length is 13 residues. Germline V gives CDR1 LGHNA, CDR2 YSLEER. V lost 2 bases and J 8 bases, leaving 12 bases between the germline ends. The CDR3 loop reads CASSQPLGRGYTF. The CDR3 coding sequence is TGCGCCAGCAGCCAACCCCTGGGGCGCGGCTACACCTTC.

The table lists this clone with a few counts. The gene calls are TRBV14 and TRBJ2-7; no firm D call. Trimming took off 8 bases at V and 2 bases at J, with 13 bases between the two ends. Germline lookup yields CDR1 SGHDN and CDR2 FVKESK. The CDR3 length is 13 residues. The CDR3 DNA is TGTGCCAGCTCCCCGGGTCCACCCTACGAGCAGTACTTC. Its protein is CASSPGPPYEQYF. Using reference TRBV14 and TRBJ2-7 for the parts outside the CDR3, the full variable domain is EAGVTQFPSHSVIEKGQTVTLRCDPISGHDNLYWYRRVMGKEIKFLLHFVKESKQDESGMPNNRFLAERTGGTYSTLKVQPAELEDSGVYFCASSPGPPYEQYFGPGTRLTVT.

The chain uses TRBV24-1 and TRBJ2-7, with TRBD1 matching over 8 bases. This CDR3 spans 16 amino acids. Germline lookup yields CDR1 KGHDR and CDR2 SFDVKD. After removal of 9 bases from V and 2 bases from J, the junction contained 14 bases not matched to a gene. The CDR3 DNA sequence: TGTGCCACCCCAAAGAGGACAGGGTCAAGTGCCTACGAGCAGTACTTC. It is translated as CATPKRTGSSAYEQYF.

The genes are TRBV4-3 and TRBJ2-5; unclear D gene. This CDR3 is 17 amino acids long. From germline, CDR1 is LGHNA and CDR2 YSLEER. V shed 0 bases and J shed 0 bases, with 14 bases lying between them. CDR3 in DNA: TGCGCCAGCAGCCAAGATCACGGTGGCGACTACCAAGAGACCCAGTACTTC. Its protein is CASSQDHGGDYQETQYF.

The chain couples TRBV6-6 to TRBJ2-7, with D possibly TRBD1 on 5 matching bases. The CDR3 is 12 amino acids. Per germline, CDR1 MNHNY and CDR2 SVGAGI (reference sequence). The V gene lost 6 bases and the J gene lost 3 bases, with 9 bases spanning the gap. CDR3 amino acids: CASRGQGYEQYF. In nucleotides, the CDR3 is TGTGCCAGCAGGGGGCAGGGCTACGAGCAGTACTTC.